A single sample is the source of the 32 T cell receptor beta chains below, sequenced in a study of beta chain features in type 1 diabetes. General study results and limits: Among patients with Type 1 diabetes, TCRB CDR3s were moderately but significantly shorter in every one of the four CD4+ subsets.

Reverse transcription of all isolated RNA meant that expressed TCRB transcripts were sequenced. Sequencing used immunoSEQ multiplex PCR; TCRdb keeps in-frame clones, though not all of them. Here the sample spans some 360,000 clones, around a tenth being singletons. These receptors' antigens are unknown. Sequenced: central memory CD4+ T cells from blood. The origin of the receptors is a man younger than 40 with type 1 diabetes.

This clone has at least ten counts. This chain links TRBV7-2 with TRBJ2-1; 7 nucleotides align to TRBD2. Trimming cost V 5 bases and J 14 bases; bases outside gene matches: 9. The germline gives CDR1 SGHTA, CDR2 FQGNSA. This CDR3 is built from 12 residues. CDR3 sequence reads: CASSSTRTREFF. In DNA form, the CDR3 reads TGTGCCAGCAGCAGTACCCGGACTAGAGAGTTCTTC.

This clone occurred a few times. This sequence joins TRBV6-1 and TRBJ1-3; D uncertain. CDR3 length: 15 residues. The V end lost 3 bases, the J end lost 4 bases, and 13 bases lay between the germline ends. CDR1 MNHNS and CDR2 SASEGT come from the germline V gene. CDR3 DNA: TGTGCCAGCAGTGAGACGAGAGGGTTAGGAAACACCATATATTTT. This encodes CASSETRGLGNTIYF.

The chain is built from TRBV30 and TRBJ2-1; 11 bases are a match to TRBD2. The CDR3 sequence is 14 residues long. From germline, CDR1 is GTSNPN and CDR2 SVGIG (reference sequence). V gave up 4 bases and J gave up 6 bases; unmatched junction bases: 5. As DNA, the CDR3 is TGTGCCTGGATTAGCGGGAGGGCCCTCAATGAGCAGTTCTTC. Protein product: CAWISGRALNEQFF. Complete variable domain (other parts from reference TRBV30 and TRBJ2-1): SQTIHQWPATLVQPVGSPLSLECTVEGTSNPNLYWYRQAAGRGLQLLFYSVGIGQISSEVPQNLSASRPQDRQFILSSKKLLLSDSGFYLCAWISGRALNEQFFGPGTRLTVL.

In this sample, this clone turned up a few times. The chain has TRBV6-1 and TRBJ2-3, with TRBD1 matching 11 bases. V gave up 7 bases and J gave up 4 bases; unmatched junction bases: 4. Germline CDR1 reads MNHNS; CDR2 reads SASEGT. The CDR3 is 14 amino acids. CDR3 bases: TGTGCCAGCACCCCGGGACAGGGGGCAGATACGCAGTATTTT. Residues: CASTPGQGADTQYF.

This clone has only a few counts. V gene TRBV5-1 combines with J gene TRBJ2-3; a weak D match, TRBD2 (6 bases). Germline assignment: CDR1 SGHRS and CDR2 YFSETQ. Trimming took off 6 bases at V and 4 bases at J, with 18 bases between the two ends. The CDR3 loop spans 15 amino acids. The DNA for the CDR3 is TGCGCCAGCAAGGACGGAGGGCCCCGGGCAGATACGCAGTATTTT. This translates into CASKDGGPRADTQYF.

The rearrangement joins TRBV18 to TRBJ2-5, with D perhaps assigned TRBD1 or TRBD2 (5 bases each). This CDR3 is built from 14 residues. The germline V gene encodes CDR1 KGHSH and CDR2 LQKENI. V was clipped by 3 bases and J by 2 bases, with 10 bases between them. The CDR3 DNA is TGTGCCAGCTCACCGTCCGGGGCACAAGAGACCCAGTACTTC. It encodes CASSPSGAQETQYF.

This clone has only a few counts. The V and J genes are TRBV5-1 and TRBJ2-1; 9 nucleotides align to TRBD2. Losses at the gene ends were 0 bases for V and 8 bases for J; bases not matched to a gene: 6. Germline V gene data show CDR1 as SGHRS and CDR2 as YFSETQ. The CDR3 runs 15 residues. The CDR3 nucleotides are TGCGCCAGCAGCTTGGCAGCGGGAGGCGAGGATGAGCAGTTCTTC. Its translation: CASSLAAGGEDEQFF.

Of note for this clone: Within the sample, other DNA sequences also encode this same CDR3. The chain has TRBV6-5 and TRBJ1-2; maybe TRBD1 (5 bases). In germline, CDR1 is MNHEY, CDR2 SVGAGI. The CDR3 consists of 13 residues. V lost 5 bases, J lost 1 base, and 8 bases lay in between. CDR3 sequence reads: CASSETDNYGYTF. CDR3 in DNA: TGTGCCAGCAGTGAGACAGATAACTATGGCTACACCTTC.

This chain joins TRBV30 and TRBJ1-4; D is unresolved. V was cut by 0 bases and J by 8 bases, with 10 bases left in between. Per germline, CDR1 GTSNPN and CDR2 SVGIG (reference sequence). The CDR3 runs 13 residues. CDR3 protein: CAWSVRDNEKLFF. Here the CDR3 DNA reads TGTGCCTGGAGTGTTAGAGATAACGAAAAACTGTTTTTT.

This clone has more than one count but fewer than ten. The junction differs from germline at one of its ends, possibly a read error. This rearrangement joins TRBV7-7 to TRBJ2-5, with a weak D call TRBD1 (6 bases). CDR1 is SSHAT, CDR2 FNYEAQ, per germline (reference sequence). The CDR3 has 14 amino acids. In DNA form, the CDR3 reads TGTGCTAGCAGCTTAAACGGCAGGGGAGAGACCCAGTACTTC. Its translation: CASSLNGRGETQYF.

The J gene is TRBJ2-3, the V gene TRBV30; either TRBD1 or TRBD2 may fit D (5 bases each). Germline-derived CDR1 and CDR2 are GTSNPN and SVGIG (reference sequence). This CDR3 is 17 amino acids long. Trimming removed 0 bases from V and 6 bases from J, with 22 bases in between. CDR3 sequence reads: CAWSVLGDASPRDTQYF. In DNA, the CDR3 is TGTGCCTGGAGTGTACTCGGGGACGCCTCACCGAGGGATACGCAGTATTTT.

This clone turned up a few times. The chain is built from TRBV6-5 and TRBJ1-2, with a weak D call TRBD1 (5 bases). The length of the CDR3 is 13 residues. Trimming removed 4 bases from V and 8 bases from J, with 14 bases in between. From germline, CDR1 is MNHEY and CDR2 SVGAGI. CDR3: CASSLGGAYGYTF. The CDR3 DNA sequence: TGTGCCAGCAGTTTAGGAGGGGCCTACGGCTACACCTTC.

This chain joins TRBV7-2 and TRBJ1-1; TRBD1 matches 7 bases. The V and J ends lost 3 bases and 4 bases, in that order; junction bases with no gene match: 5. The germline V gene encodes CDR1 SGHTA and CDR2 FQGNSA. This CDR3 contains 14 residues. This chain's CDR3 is CASSFEQGRTEAFF. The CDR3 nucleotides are TGTGCCAGCAGCTTCGAACAGGGGCGCACTGAAGCTTTCTTT.

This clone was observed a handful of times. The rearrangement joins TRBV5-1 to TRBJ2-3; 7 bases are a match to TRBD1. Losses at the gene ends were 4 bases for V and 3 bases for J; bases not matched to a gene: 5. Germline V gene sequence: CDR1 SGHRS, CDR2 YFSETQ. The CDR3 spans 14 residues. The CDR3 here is CASSRRQGTDTQYF. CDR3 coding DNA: TGCGCCAGCAGCCGTCGACAGGGAACAGATACGCAGTATTTT.

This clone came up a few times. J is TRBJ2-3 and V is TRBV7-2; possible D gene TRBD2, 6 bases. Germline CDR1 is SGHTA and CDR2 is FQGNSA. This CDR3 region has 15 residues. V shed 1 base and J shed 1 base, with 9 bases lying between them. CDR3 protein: CASSLGGGGTDTQYF. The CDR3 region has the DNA TGTGCCAGCAGCTTAGGTGGAGGGGGCACAGATACGCAGTATTTT.

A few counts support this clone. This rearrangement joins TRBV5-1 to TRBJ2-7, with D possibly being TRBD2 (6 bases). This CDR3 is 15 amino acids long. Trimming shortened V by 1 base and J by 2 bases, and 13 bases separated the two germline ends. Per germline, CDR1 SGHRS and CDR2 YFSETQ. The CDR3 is CASSLQEGRPYEQYF. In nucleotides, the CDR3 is TGCGCCAGCAGCTTGCAGGAGGGCCGACCCTACGAGCAGTACTTC. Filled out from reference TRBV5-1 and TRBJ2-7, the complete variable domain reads KAGVTQTPRYLIKTRGQQVTLSCSPISGHRSVSWYQQTPGQGLQFLFEYFSETQRNKGNFPGRFSGRQFSNSRSEMNVSTLELGDSALYLCASSLQEGRPYEQYFGPGTRLTVT.

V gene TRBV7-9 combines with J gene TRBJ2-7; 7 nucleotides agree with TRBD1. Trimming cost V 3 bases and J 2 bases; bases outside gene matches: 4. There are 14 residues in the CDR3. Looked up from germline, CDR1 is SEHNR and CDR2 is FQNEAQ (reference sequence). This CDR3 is CASSFTQGPYEQYF. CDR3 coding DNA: TGTGCCAGCAGCTTCACACAGGGGCCCTACGAGCAGTACTTC. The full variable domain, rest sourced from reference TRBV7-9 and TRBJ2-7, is DTGVSQNPRHKITKRGQNVTFRCDPISEHNRLYWYRQTLGQGPEFLTYFQNEAQLEKSRLLSDRFSAERPKGSFSTLEIQRTEQGDSAMYLCASSFTQGPYEQYFGPGTRLTVT.

CDR3 sequence (DNA): TGTGCCAGCAGCTTTCCGAGACAGGGAAGCTCTGGGGCCAACGTCCTGACTTTC. Translation: CASSFPRQGSSGANVLTF. The J gene is TRBJ2-6, the V gene TRBV7-9, with 7 bases lining up with TRBD1. Per germline, CDR1 SEHNR and CDR2 FQNEAQ (reference sequence). The ends lost 3 bases at V and 0 bases at J; junction bases unmatched: 8. The CDR3 covers 18 residues.

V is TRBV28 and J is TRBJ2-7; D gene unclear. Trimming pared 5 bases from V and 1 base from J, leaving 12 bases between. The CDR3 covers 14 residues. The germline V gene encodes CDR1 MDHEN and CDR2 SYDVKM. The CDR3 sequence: CASSRASTSYEQYF. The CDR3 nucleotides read TGTGCCAGCAGTCGGGCCAGCACGTCCTACGAGCAGTACTTC.

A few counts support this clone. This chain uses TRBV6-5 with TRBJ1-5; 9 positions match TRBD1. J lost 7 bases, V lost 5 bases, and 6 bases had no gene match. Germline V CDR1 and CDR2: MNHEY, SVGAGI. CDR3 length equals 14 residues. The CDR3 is CASSEGTGKQPQHF. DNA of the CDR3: TGTGCCAGCAGTGAAGGGACAGGGAAACAGCCCCAGCATTTT.

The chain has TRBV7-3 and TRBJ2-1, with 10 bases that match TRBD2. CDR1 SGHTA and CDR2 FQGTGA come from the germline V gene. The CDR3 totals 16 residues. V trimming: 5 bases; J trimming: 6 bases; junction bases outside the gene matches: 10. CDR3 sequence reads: CASSPVASGSINEQFF. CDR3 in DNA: TGTGCCAGCAGCCCCGTGGCTAGCGGGAGTATCAATGAGCAGTTCTTC.

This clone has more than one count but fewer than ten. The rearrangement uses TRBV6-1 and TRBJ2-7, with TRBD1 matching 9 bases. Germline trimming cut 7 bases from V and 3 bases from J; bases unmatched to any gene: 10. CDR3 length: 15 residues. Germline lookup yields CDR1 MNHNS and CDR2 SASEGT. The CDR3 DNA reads TGTGCCAGCAAAGCCGGGACAGGGTTTAGCTACGAGCAGTACTTC. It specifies CASKAGTGFSYEQYF.

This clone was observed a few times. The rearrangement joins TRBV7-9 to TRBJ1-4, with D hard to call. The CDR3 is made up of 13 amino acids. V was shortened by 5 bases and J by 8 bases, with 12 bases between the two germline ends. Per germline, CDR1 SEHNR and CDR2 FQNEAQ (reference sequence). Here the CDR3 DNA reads TGTGCCAGCAGCCAAAGCGCTGGAGAAAAACTGTTTTTT. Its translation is CASSQSAGEKLFF.

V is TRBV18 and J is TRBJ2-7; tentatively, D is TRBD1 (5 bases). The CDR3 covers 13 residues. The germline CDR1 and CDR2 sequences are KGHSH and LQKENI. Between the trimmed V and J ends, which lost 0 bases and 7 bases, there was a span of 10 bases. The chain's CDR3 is CASSPPGVWEQYF. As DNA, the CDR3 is TGTGCCAGCTCACCACCAGGGGTCTGGGAGCAGTACTTC. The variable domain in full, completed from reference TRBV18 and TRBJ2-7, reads NAGVMQNPRHLVRRRGQEARLRCSPMKGHSHVYWYRQLPEEGLKFMVYLQKENIIDESGMPKERFSAEFPKEGPSILRIQQVVRGDSAAYFCASSPPGVWEQYFGPGTRLTVT.

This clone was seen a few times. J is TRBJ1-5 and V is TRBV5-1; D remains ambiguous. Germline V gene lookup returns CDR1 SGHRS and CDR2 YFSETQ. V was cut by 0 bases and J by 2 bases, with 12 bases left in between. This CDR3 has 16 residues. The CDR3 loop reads CASSLVVARGNQPQHF. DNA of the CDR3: TGCGCCAGCAGCTTGGTTGTGGCAAGGGGCAATCAGCCCCAGCATTTT.

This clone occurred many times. CDR3 sequence reads: CASSPQFSEQFF. The CDR3 DNA is TGCGCCAGCAGCCCGCAGTTTTCTGAGCAGTTCTTC. This chain connects TRBV5-1 to TRBJ2-1; no clear D. In germline, CDR1 is SGHRS, CDR2 YFSETQ. The CDR3 contains 12 residues. V was trimmed by 4 bases and J by 9 bases, leaving 11 bases between them. Supplemented by reference TRBV5-1 and TRBJ2-1, the full variable domain reads KAGVTQTPRYLIKTRGQQVTLSCSPISGHRSVSWYQQTPGQGLQFLFEYFSETQRNKGNFPGRFSGRQFSNSRSEMNVSTLELGDSALYLCASSPQFSEQFFGPGTRLTVL.

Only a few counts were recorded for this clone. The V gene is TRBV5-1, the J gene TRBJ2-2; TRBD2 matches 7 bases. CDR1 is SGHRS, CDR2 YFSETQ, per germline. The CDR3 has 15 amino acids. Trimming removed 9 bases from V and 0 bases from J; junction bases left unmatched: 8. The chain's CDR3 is CATTTSGANTGELFF. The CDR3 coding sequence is TGCGCCACGACAACGAGCGGGGCGAACACCGGGGAGCTGTTTTTT.

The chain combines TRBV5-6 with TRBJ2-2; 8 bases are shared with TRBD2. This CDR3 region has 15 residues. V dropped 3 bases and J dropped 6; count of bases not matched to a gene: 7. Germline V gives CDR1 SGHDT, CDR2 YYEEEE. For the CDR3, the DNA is TGTGCCAGCAGCTCGACCGGGACTAGTCCCGGGGAGCTGTTTTTT. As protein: CASSSTGTSPGELFF.

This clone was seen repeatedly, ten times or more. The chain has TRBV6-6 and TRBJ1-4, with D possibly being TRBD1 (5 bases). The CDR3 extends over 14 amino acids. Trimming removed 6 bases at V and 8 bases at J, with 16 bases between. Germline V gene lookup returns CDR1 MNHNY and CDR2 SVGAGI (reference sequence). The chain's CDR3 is CASSPGRGGEKLFF. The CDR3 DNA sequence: TGTGCCAGCAGCCCGGGAAGGGGAGGCGAAAAACTGTTTTTT.

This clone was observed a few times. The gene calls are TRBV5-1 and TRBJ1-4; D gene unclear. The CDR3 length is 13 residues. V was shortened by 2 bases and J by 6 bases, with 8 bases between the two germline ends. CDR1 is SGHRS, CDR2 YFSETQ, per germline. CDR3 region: CASSFPNDEKLFF. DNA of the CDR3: TGCGCCAGCAGCTTCCCCAATGATGAAAAACTGTTTTTT.

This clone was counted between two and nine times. The CDR3 protein is CASRRGQGRYEQYF. The CDR3 DNA reads TGTGCCAGCAGACGGGGACAGGGACGCTACGAGCAGTACTTC. The chain combines TRBV27 with TRBJ2-5, with 9 bases fitting TRBD1. The better agreement between TRBJ2-7 and the DNA end casts doubt on the J call. CDR3 length: 14 residues. Germline V gives CDR1 MNHEY, CDR2 SMNVEV (reference sequence).

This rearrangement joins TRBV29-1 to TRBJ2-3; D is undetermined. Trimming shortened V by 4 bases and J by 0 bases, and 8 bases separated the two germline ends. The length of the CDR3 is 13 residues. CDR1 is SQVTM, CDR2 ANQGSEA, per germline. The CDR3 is CSVAGRSTDTQYF. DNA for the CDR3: TGCAGCGTTGCCGGACGAAGCACAGATACGCAGTATTTT.